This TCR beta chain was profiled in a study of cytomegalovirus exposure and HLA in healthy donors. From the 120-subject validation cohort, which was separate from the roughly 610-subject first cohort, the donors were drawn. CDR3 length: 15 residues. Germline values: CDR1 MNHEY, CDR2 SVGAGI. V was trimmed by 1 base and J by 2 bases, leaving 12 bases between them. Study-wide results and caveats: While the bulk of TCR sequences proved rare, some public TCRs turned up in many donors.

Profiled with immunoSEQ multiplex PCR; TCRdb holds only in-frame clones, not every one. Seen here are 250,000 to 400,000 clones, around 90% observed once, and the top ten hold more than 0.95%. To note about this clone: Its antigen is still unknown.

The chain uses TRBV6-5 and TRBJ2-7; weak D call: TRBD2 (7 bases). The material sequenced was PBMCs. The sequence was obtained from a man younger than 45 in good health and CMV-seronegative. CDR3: CASSYWEGGPYEQYF. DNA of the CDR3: TGTGCCAGCAGTTACTGGGAGGGGGGACCCTACGAGCAGTACTTC.